The 18 T cell receptor beta chains below all came from one sample that was sequenced in a study of T cells in Graves' hyperthyroidism and ophthalmopathy. TCR beta CDR3 regions were amplified from RNA transcripts. Initially, a first-round RT-PCR of the TCR CDR3 employed the HTBI primer set. One entry per CDR3 protein, called by TCRdb with MiXCR from the multiplex PCR reads. The sample contains some 360,000 distinct CDR3 sequences, about a sixth of which appear only once. The sequenced sample consisted of blood. Every receptor here comes from a woman in her 40s with Graves' ophthalmopathy.

Many counts were recorded for this clonotype. The chain carries TRBV11-2 and TRBJ1-1, with D tentatively TRBD1 (6 bases). V lost 5 bases and J 0 bases, leaving 13 bases between the germline ends. Germline CDR1 is SGHAT and CDR2 is FQNNGV. CDR3 length equals 15 residues. CDR3 residues: CASSPTGTLNTEAFF. The CDR3 coding sequence is TGTGCCAGCAGCCCCACCGGGACACTGAACACTGAAGCTTTCTTT.

As regards this clonotype: A much more abundant neighbour one base away suggests this may be a read error. In DNA form, the CDR3 reads TGTGCCAGCAGCCCTAGTCTGGGGAACTACGAGCAGTACTTC. Its protein product is CASSPSLGNYEQYF. The chain links TRBV7-2 to TRBJ2-7; D is uncertain. Looked up from germline, CDR1 is SGHTA and CDR2 is FQGNSA. V lost 5 bases, J lost 3 bases, and 14 bases lay in between. The length of the CDR3 is 14 residues.

This clonotype was observed at least ten times. The chain couples TRBV10-3 to TRBJ2-2; 9 bases match TRBD2. The germline V gene has CDR1 ENHRY and CDR2 SYGVKD. With 8 bases clipped from V and 6 bases from J, the junction kept 10 bases outside the gene matches. The length of the CDR3 is 15 residues. CDR3: CAIAIAGVSAGELFF. The CDR3 nucleotides are TGTGCCATCGCCATAGCGGGAGTGTCCGCCGGGGAGCTGTTTTTT.

This clonotype was counted at least ten times. Here the CDR3 reads CAISAPPGQSSYEQYF. CDR3 DNA: TGTGCCATCAGTGCCCCACCGGGACAGAGTTCCTACGAGCAGTACTTC. The genes are TRBV10-3 and TRBJ2-7, with 7 bases aligning to TRBD1. Germline lookup yields CDR1 ENHRY and CDR2 SYGVKD. The V gene end was trimmed by 4 bases and the J gene end by 1 base; junction bases not matched to a gene: 10. The CDR3 is 16 residues long.

In this sample, this clonotype turned up many times. This sequence joins TRBV7-8 and TRBJ1-1; 7 bases line up with TRBD1. The CDR3 is 15 residues long. Germline assignment: CDR1 SGHVS and CDR2 FQNEAQ. V was pared by 0 bases and J by 1 base, with 2 bases of the junction left unmatched. This CDR3 is CASSLAWTGNTEAFF. The CDR3 region has the DNA TGTGCCAGCAGCTTAGCGTGGACAGGGAACACTGAAGCTTTCTTT.

This clonotype was counted many times. This chain joins TRBV27 and TRBJ1-1, with D possibly being TRBD1 (6 bases). The germline V and J ends were trimmed by 5 bases and 2 bases, with 15 bases remaining between them. CDR3 size: 15 residues. The germline V gene encodes CDR1 MNHEY and CDR2 SMNVEV (reference sequence). DNA for the CDR3: TGTGCCAGCAGTCCATACAGGGTAATCAACACTGAAGCTTTCTTT. It translates to CASSPYRVINTEAFF.

This clonotype was observed a few times. The chain links TRBV12-3 or TRBV12-4 to TRBJ2-7, with 7 bases aligning to TRBD1. J gave up 6 bases and V 3 bases, and 2 bases lay outside the gene matches. CDR3 length: 12 residues. The CDR3 DNA reads TGTGCCAGCAGTTTGACAGGGACCGAGCAGTACTTC. It encodes CASSLTGTEQYF.

V usage is TRBV7-2 and J usage is TRBJ2-7, with 7 bases identical to TRBD2. This CDR3 comprises 14 residues. Germline CDR1 and CDR2: SGHTA and FQGNSA. V shed 4 bases and J 2 bases; nucleotides not matched to a gene: 5. CDR3 amino acids: CASSSGLGAYEQYF. DNA for the CDR3: TGTGCCAGCAGCTCCGGACTAGGCGCCTACGAGCAGTACTTC. Using reference TRBV7-2 and TRBJ2-7 for the parts outside the CDR3, the full variable domain is GAGVSQSPSNKVTEKGKDVELRCDPISGHTALYWYRQSLGQGLEFLIYFQGNSAPDKSGLPSDRFSAERTGGSVSTLTIQRTQQEDSAVYLCASSSGLGAYEQYFGPGTRLTVT.

This clonotype was seen ten or more times. The chain couples TRBV2 to TRBJ1-5; D uncertain. Trimming shortened V by 4 bases and J by 3 bases, and 13 bases separated the two germline ends. This CDR3 is built from 15 residues. Germline V CDR1 and CDR2: SNHLY, FYNNEI. CDR3: CASSAETLINQPQHF. The CDR3 nucleotides are TGTGCCAGCAGTGCTGAGACCTTGATCAATCAGCCCCAGCATTTT.

This clonotype was seen repeatedly, ten times or more. The chain has TRBV6-5 and TRBJ2-5, with TRBD2 matching over 13 bases. Trimming took 8 bases from V and 4 from J; bases not matched to a gene: 1. Germline V CDR1 and CDR2: MNHEY, SVGAGI. This CDR3 has 13 amino acids. This CDR3 is CASRTSGRETQYF. The CDR3 nucleotides are TGTGCCAGCCGGACTAGCGGGAGAGAGACCCAGTACTTC.

This clonotype was counted at least ten times. The chain links TRBV30 to TRBJ2-4, with D perhaps being TRBD1 or TRBD2 (5 bases each). This CDR3 has 12 residues. With 2 bases removed from V and 10 bases from J, the gap between germline ends came to 12 bases. Germline assignment: CDR1 GTSNPN and CDR2 SVGIG (reference sequence). CDR3 loop: CAWSLLAGIQYF. The CDR3 nucleotides read TGTGCCTGGAGTTTGCTAGCAGGGATTCAGTACTTC.

This clonotype was detected ten times or more. The chain uses TRBV12-3 or TRBV12-4 and TRBJ2-7; 7 nucleotides align to TRBD2. V dropped 6 bases and J dropped 2; count of bases not matched to a gene: 10. The CDR3 extends over 15 amino acids. The CDR3 loop reads CASRQGAGPAYEQYF. The CDR3 bases are TGTGCCAGCAGGCAAGGAGCGGGACCTGCCTACGAGCAGTACTTC.

This clonotype came up many times. The genes are TRBV10-3 and TRBJ2-3; 7 nucleotides line up with TRBD1. Trimming took 2 bases from V and 3 from J; bases not matched to a gene: 11. Germline values: CDR1 ENHRY, CDR2 SYGVKD. The CDR3 loop spans 17 amino acids. The CDR3: CAISETLREGATDTQYF. The CDR3, as DNA: TGTGCCATCAGTGAGACCCTCCGAGAGGGGGCTACAGATACGCAGTATTTT.

This clonotype was picked up many times. The CDR3 sequence is CASSFGAGGTRAYEQYF. In nucleotides, the CDR3 is TGTGCCAGCAGTTTTGGGGCGGGAGGAACTAGGGCCTACGAGCAGTACTTC. This chain connects TRBV12-3 or TRBV12-4 to TRBJ2-7, with TRBD2 identical over 8 bases. CDR3 length: 17 residues. V lost 3 bases, J lost 2 bases, and 12 bases stayed unmatched.

This clonotype was observed a handful of times. The chain employs TRBV6-1 and TRBJ2-7; 9 positions agree with TRBD1. The CDR3 spans 13 residues. Germline V lookup: CDR1 MNHNS, CDR2 SASEGT. Unmatched junction bases numbered 6, after V lost 7 bases and J lost 5 bases. The CDR3: CASTWTGDDEQYF. CDR3 nucleotides: TGTGCCAGCACCTGGACAGGGGACGACGAGCAGTACTTC.

The chain combines TRBV6-5 with TRBJ2-7; 7 bases match TRBD2. Trimming removed 0 bases from V and 2 bases from J; junction bases left unmatched: 4. Germline V lookup: CDR1 MNHEY, CDR2 SVGAGI. The CDR3 contains 15 residues. The CDR3: CASSYSPSGPYEQYF. CDR3 DNA sequence: TGTGCCAGCAGTTACTCTCCTAGCGGACCCTACGAGCAGTACTTC.

There are many counts of this clonotype. The V gene is TRBV3-1, the J gene TRBJ1-1, with no clear D. Germline CDR1 is LGHDT and CDR2 is YNNKEL (reference sequence). Trimming took off 1 base at V and 14 bases at J, with 14 bases between the two ends. This CDR3 is built from 12 residues. This chain's CDR3 is CASSQVDVVRFF. The DNA of the CDR3 is TGTGCCAGCAGCCAAGTTGACGTCGTTAGATTCTTT. The variable domain in full, completed from reference TRBV3-1 and TRBJ1-1, reads DTAVSQTPKYLVTQMGNDKSIKCEQNLGHDTMYWYKQDSKKFLKIMFSYNNKELIINETVPNRFSPKSPDKAHLNLHINSLELGDSAVYFCASSQVDVVRFFGQGTRLTVV.

The table lists this clonotype with many counts. The gene calls are TRBV5-1 and TRBJ2-7, with D hard to call. The CDR3 covers 13 residues. Germline V CDR1 and CDR2: SGHRS, YFSETQ. The germline V and J ends were trimmed by 0 bases and 4 bases, with 8 bases remaining between them. The CDR3 spells CASSLEAIYEQYF. The CDR3 region has the DNA TGCGCCAGCAGCTTGGAAGCGATATACGAGCAGTACTTC.